One and the same sample provided the 32 T cell receptor beta chains below, sequenced in a study of high-grade serous ovarian cancer treatment subgroups. The tumor samples were collected prior to definitive surgery or chemotherapy. Repertoires were generated with immunoSEQ multiplex PCR, while TCRdb's copy carries only in-frame clones and drops some. The sample carries approximately 15,000 clones, about 76% recorded once. Sequencing was performed on tumor tissue. The receptor source for this set is a human donor with high-grade serous ovarian cancer.

Remarks on this clone: The identical CDR3 is also encoded by other nucleotide sequences in the sample. The J gene is TRBJ2-7, the V gene TRBV9, with TRBD1 identical over 9 bases. This CDR3 is built from 13 residues. J gave up 2 bases and V 3 bases, and 0 bases lay outside the gene matches. Germline CDR1 SGDLS, CDR2 YYNGEE. The DNA for the CDR3 is TGTGCCAGCAGCGGACAGGGGGCCTACGAGCAGTACTTC. Protein sequence: CASSGQGAYEQYF.

J is TRBJ2-2 and V is TRBV7-9; weak D call: TRBD1 (6 bases). V lost 5 bases, J lost 7 bases, and 29 bases lay in between. The CDR3 is 19 residues long. CDR1 and CDR2 from the germline V gene are SEHNR and FQNEAQ (reference sequence). The CDR3, as DNA: TGTGCCAGCAGCCGCTTACGGTTACAGGGAGAAGTCCGGGGCGGGGAGCTGTTTTTT. Translating gives CASSRLRLQGEVRGGELFF.

This chain connects TRBV7-9 to TRBJ2-3, with 7 bases that match TRBD1. The CDR3 covers 15 residues. Trimming cost V 5 bases and J 0 bases; bases outside gene matches: 5. The V gene's germline CDR1 is SEHNR and CDR2 FQNEAQ (reference sequence). The CDR3 DNA sequence: TGTGCCAGCAGCATGGGACAGACTAGCACAGATACGCAGTATTTT. Amino acids: CASSMGQTSTDTQYF.

The chain recombines TRBV7-2 with TRBJ2-3, with 11 bases lining up with TRBD1. Trimming removed 5 bases from V and 5 bases from J; junction bases left unmatched: 12. Germline loops: CDR1 SGHTA, CDR2 FQGNSA. The CDR3 runs 17 residues. The DNA of the CDR3 is TGTGCCAGCAGCCCGCGACCCGGACAGGGGGCCCTAGATACGCAGTATTTT. Amino acid sequence: CASSPRPGQGALDTQYF.

This clone was counted a single time. The chain joins TRBV18 to TRBJ1-6; 8 bases align to TRBD1. The CDR3 length is 15 residues. Germline trimming cut 2 bases from V and 9 bases from J; bases unmatched to any gene: 6. CDR1 KGHSH and CDR2 LQKENI come from the germline V gene. Written as DNA, the CDR3 is TGTGCCAGCTCACCAGGCGGACAGGGTTTTTCACCCCTCCACTTT. This encodes CASSPGGQGFSPLHF. Drawing the rest from reference TRBV18 and TRBJ1-6, the complete variable domain is NAGVMQNPRHLVRRRGQEARLRCSPMKGHSHVYWYRQLPEEGLKFMVYLQKENIIDESGMPKERFSAEFPKEGPSILRIQQVVRGDSAAYFCASSPGGQGFSPLHFGNGTRLTVT.

This clone was recorded a few times. V and J are TRBV1 and TRBJ2-2; TRBD1 is the table's D call, not checked against the DNA. TRBV1 is a listed pseudogene. The CDR3 extends over 14 amino acids. DNA for the CDR3: TGCACCAGAAGCGGACAGGGAAGGACCGGGGAGCTGTTTTTT. It translates to CTRSGQGRTGELFF.

The chain employs TRBV7-2 and TRBJ2-7; the D gene could be TRBD1 or TRBD2 (7 bases each). This CDR3 region has 16 residues. From germline, CDR1 is SGHTA and CDR2 FQGNSA. Trimming left V 1 base short and J 1 base short, with 14 bases between. The DNA of the CDR3 is TGTGCCAGCAGCTTAGGGCAGGGGGGGGGATCCTACGAGCAGTACTTC. It yields the protein CASSLGQGGGSYEQYF.

V gene TRBV28 combines with J gene TRBJ1-1; no clear D. The CDR3 runs 12 residues. The V and J ends lost 2 bases and 4 bases respectively, with 5 bases between them. The germline V gene has CDR1 MDHEN and CDR2 SYDVKM. The CDR3 reads CASSLGRTEAFF. For the CDR3, the DNA is TGTGCCAGCAGTTTAGGACGCACTGAAGCTTTCTTT.

This clone was observed a few times. The sample has other DNA sequences that encode this CDR3 too. The chain combines TRBV6-5 with TRBJ1-6; D not resolved. CDR3 length: 13 residues. CDR1 and CDR2 (germline): MNHEY, SVGAGI. V lost 6 bases to trimming and J lost 7 bases, with 10 bases between them. The CDR3 nucleotides read TGTGCCAGCAGGCGGAGCGGGAATTCACCCCTCCACTTT. Protein: CASRRSGNSPLHF.

This clone appeared a few times. V is TRBV27 and J is TRBJ1-5; weak D call: TRBD1 (5 bases). Trimming pared 6 bases from V and 4 bases from J, leaving 16 bases between. Germline V CDR1 and CDR2: MNHEY, SMNVEV (reference sequence). The CDR3 spans 15 residues. DNA for the CDR3: TGTGCCAGCAGGGGGACGGGACGGTATAATCAGCCCCAGCATTTT. It is translated as CASRGTGRYNQPQHF.

This clone was found a few times. The rearrangement links TRBV13 to TRBJ2-1; 14 nucleotides line up with TRBD2. This CDR3 is 17 amino acids long. CDR1 is PRHDT, CDR2 FYEKMQ, per germline (reference sequence). V shed 5 bases and J 3 bases; nucleotides not matched to a gene: 6. The DNA for the CDR3 is TGTGCCAGCAGCCCTAGACTAGCGGGGGGGTTCTACAATGAGCAGTTCTTC. It is translated as CASSPRLAGGFYNEQFF.

The V gene is TRBV6-6, the J gene TRBJ2-1, with D tentatively TRBD2 (6 bases). The ends were cut back, 2 bases at V and 4 bases at J, with 12 bases in the middle. Germline assignment: CDR1 MNHNY and CDR2 SVGAGI (reference sequence). The CDR3 has 15 residues. Here the CDR3 reads CASSYLGGPYNEQFF. CDR3 in DNA: TGTGCCAGCAGTTACCTCGGGGGACCATACAATGAGCAGTTCTTC.

This chain uses TRBV27 with TRBJ2-1; 12 bases match TRBD1. This CDR3 contains 15 residues. The germline V gene has CDR1 MNHEY and CDR2 SMNVEV (reference sequence). With V trimmed by 6 bases and J by 7 bases, 7 bases remained unmatched. The CDR3 coding sequence is TGTGCCAGCAGCCCGGGACAGGGGGCGCGGAATGAGCAGTTCTTC. It encodes CASSPGQGARNEQFF.

V usage is TRBV28 and J usage is TRBJ2-7, with D maybe TRBD2 (5 bases). Germline CDR1 is MDHEN and CDR2 is SYDVKM. Trimming took off 2 bases at V and 2 bases at J, with 10 bases between the two ends. The CDR3 has 14 amino acids. The CDR3 region is CASSLASGTYEQYF. Written as DNA, the CDR3 is TGTGCCAGCAGTTTAGCCAGCGGCACCTACGAGCAGTACTTC.

About this clone: The same CDR3 arises from other DNA sequences in this sample as well. The rearrangement joins TRBV10-3 to TRBJ1-5; D uncertain. V was pared by 3 bases and J by 9 bases, with 12 bases between. The CDR3 extends over 13 amino acids. Germline CDR1 is ENHRY and CDR2 is SYGVKD. This CDR3 reads CAISERGLMPQHF. For the CDR3, the DNA is TGTGCCATCAGTGAACGCGGCCTGATGCCCCAGCATTTT.

The rearrangement links TRBV7-2 to TRBJ1-3; D uncertain. Germline CDR1 and CDR2: SGHTA and FQGNSA. V lost 4 bases, J lost 0 bases, and 13 bases lay in between. This CDR3 region has 16 residues. CDR3 in amino acids: CASSSGLTFSGNTIYF. The DNA of the CDR3 is TGTGCCAGCAGCTCGGGGTTGACTTTCTCTGGAAACACCATATATTTT. The whole variable domain, filled in from reference TRBV7-2 and TRBJ1-3, reads GAGVSQSPSNKVTEKGKDVELRCDPISGHTALYWYRQSLGQGLEFLIYFQGNSAPDKSGLPSDRFSAERTGGSVSTLTIQRTQQEDSAVYLCASSSGLTFSGNTIYFGEGSWLTVV.

This clone was counted between two and nine times. The chain uses TRBV14 and TRBJ2-7; tentatively, D is TRBD2 (5 bases). Germline V CDR1 and CDR2: SGHDN, FVKESK. With 5 bases removed from V and 5 bases from J, the gap between germline ends came to 19 bases. The CDR3 loop spans 15 amino acids. Here the CDR3 DNA reads TGTGCCAGCAGCGTACCCGGACTCAATATCCACGAGCAGTACTTC. Residues: CASSVPGLNIHEQYF.

V is TRBV7-2 and J is TRBJ2-5, with D possibly being TRBD1 (5 bases). Germline lookup yields CDR1 SGHTA and CDR2 FQGNSA. CDR3 length equals 14 residues. The V end lost 3 bases, the J end lost 7 bases, and 15 bases lay between the germline ends. This CDR3 reads CASSLLVTQGTQYF. Here the CDR3 DNA reads TGTGCCAGCAGCTTGCTCGTCACCCAGGGGACCCAGTACTTC.

V is TRBV19 and J is TRBJ2-7, with 7 bases that match TRBD1. V was clipped by 11 bases and J by 4 bases; unmatched bases: 8. Germline CDR1 is LNHDA and CDR2 is SQIVND (reference sequence). The length of the CDR3 is 12 residues. CDR3 sequence (DNA): TGTGCCTCACACGGGACAGCTTACGAGCAGTACTTC. It encodes CASHGTAYEQYF.

This clone was recorded once. The chain uses TRBV7-9 and TRBJ1-2; TRBD1 aligns across 7 bases. Germline CDR1 is SEHNR and CDR2 is FQNEAQ (reference sequence). Trimming took 1 base from V and 8 from J; bases not matched to a gene: 4. This CDR3 has 13 residues. The CDR3 DNA reads as TGTGCCAGCAGCTTAGGAGGGGGCAGGGGCTACACCTTC. Its translation: CASSLGGGRGYTF. The variable domain in full, with the rest retrieved from reference TRBV7-9 and TRBJ1-2, is DTGVSQNPRHKITKRGQNVTFRCDPISEHNRLYWYRQTLGQGPEFLTYFQNEAQLEKSRLLSDRFSAERPKGSFSTLEIQRTEQGDSAMYLCASSLGGGRGYTFGSGTRLTVV.

CDR3 amino acids: CASSHSLQINEAFF. CDR3 nucleotides: TGCGCCAGCAGCCATAGCCTACAGATTAATGAAGCTTTCTTT. This chain joins TRBV4-3 and TRBJ1-1; no clear D gene. Germline V gene sequence: CDR1 LGHNA, CDR2 YSLEER. This CDR3 is built from 14 residues. The germline V and J ends were trimmed by 3 bases and 7 bases, with 15 bases remaining between them.

J is TRBJ1-5 and V is TRBV7-2; 7 bases line up with TRBD1. Germline-derived CDR1 and CDR2 are SGHTA and FQGNSA. The CDR3 consists of 16 residues. V shed 5 bases and J 0 bases; nucleotides not matched to a gene: 7. The CDR3 protein is CASSKGQLYSNQPQHF. As DNA, the CDR3 is TGTGCCAGCAGCAAGGGACAGCTGTATAGCAATCAGCCCCAGCATTTT.

This chain joins TRBV30 and TRBJ1-1; 8 positions agree with TRBD1. The CDR3 loop spans 12 amino acids. J gave up 11 bases and V 4 bases, and 9 bases lay outside the gene matches. The germline CDR1 and CDR2 sequences are GTSNPN and SVGIG (reference sequence). The CDR3 nucleotides are TGTGCCTGGATTATTACAGGGGGGCGGGCTTTCTTT. Translating it yields CAWIITGGRAFF. Variable domain in full (rest from reference TRBV30 and TRBJ1-1): SQTIHQWPATLVQPVGSPLSLECTVEGTSNPNLYWYRQAAGRGLQLLFYSVGIGQISSEVPQNLSASRPQDRQFILSSKKLLLSDSGFYLCAWIITGGRAFFGQGTRLTVV.

With regard to this clone: Relative to the germline gene, one junction end is altered; a read error may explain this. The CDR3 loop reads CASSLAPDYEQYF. In DNA form, the CDR3 reads TGTGCTAGCAGCTTAGCACCGGATTACGAGCAGTACTTC. The V and J genes are TRBV7-7 and TRBJ2-7; D unresolved. Germline V gene sequence: CDR1 SSHAT, CDR2 FNYEAQ (reference sequence). CDR3 length equals 13 residues.

The V and J genes are TRBV6-5 and TRBJ2-4; TRBD2 might be the D (5 bases). The CDR3 is made up of 13 amino acids. CDR1 MNHEY and CDR2 SVGAGI come from the germline V gene. V was pared by 6 bases and J by 9 bases, with 15 bases between. The chain's CDR3 is CASRFDGKGIQYF. Here the CDR3 DNA reads TGTGCCAGCAGATTCGACGGGAAGGGCATTCAGTACTTC.

The J gene is TRBJ2-5, the V gene TRBV2; maybe TRBD2 (7 bases). CDR1 and CDR2 (germline): SNHLY, FYNNEI. V was clipped by 6 bases and J by 1 base, with 12 bases between them. This CDR3 comprises 14 residues. DNA for the CDR3: TGTGCCAGCAGAGGAGGGGGGGCCCAAGAGACCCAGTACTTC. Translation: CASRGGGAQETQYF.

V is TRBV2 and J is TRBJ2-3, with D tentatively TRBD1 (5 bases). Germline V CDR1 and CDR2: SNHLY, FYNNEI. With 4 bases removed from V and 5 bases from J, the gap between germline ends came to 16 bases. The CDR3 length is 15 residues. For the CDR3, the DNA is TGTGCCAGCAGTGCTCGCAGGGTGAATGGAGATACGCAGTATTTT. This translates into CASSARRVNGDTQYF.

J is TRBJ2-1 and V is TRBV6-6; D not certain. The CDR3 consists of 11 residues. Trimming cost V 6 bases and J 11 bases, with 11 bases left between them. CDR1 and CDR2 from the germline V gene are MNHNY and SVGAGI (reference sequence). The CDR3 protein is CASSNLEKQFF. In DNA form, the CDR3 reads TGTGCCAGCAGCAATCTCGAGAAGCAGTTCTTC.

The chain combines TRBV5-1 with TRBJ2-2, with TRBD1 matching over 9 bases. CDR1 is SGHRS, CDR2 YFSETQ, per germline. Trimming at V came to 4 bases and at J to 6 bases, leaving 7 bases not matched to a gene. The CDR3 contains 15 residues. In nucleotides, the CDR3 is TGCGCCAGCAGCATAGGGGACAGGGAGGCCGGGGAGCTGTTTTTT. This translates into CASSIGDREAGELFF.

This chain connects TRBV9 to TRBJ2-1; unclear D gene. This CDR3 spans 15 amino acids. Germline CDR1 SGDLS, CDR2 YYNGEE. V lost 3 bases and J lost 0, with 10 bases in between. The CDR3 is CASSGAPSSYNEQFF. CDR3 sequence (DNA): TGTGCCAGCAGCGGAGCGCCGAGCTCCTACAATGAGCAGTTCTTC.

The V gene is TRBV9, the J gene TRBJ2-2; unclear D gene. Trimming stripped 1 base from V and 6 bases from J, with 1 base between. Germline CDR1 reads SGDLS; CDR2 reads YYNGEE. The CDR3 contains 11 residues. The CDR3 here is CASSVPGELFF. The DNA of the CDR3 is TGTGCCAGCAGCGTACCCGGGGAGCTGTTTTTT.

J is TRBJ1-2 and V is TRBV6-4; the match to TRBD1 covers 7 bases. The CDR3 contains 15 residues. CDR1 and CDR2 (germline): MRHNA, SNTAGT. Trimming removed 5 bases from V and 6 bases from J; junction bases left unmatched: 12. The CDR3 loop reads CASSPRQGGGDGYTF. CDR3 in DNA: TGTGCCAGCAGTCCCCGACAGGGAGGAGGGGATGGCTACACCTTC.